This T cell receptor (beta chain) was recovered during a study of identical twins. This clonotype was found many times. TCRdb analysed the 5' RACE reads with MiXCR anew, one entry per CDR3 protein. This table holds 150,000 or so distinct CDR3 sequences, under 4.5% found once. Germline V gives CDR1 LGHDT, CDR2 YNNKEL (reference sequence). With 5 bases removed from V and 1 base from J, the gap between germline ends came to 0 bases. This CDR3 spans 10 amino acids. This sequence joins TRBV3-1 and TRBJ2-7; no clear D gene. Sample: memory T cells sorted from blood. The receptor comes from a man in his late teens or twenties in good health. CDR3 DNA sequence: TGTGCCAGCAGCTCCTACGAGCAGTACTTC. This gives the protein CASSSYEQYF.